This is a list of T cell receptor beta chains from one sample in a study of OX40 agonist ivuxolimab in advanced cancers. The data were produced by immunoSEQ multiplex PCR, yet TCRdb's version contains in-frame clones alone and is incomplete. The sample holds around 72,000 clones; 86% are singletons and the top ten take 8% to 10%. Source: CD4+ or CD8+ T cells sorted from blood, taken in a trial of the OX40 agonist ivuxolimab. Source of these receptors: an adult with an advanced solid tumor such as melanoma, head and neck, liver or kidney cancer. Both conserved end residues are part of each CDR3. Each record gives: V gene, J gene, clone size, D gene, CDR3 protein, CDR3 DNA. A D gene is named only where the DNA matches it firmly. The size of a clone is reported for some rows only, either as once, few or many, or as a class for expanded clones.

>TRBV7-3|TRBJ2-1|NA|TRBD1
CASSSDRDEQFF
TGTGCCAGCAGCTCGGACAGGGATGAGCAGTTCTTC
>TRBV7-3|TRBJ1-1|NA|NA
CASSLTPGLTEAFF
TGTGCCAGCAGCTTAACTCCAGGTCTCACTGAAGCTTTCTTT
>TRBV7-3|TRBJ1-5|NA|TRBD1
CASSLQGTGDQPQHF
TGTGCCAGCAGCTTACAGGGGACAGGCGACCAGCCCCAGCATTTT
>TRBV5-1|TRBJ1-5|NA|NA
CASSLMGHGQPQHF
TGCGCCAGCAGCTTGATGGGTCACGGTCAGCCCCAGCATTTT
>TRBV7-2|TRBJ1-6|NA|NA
CASSSPGLNSPLHF
TGTGCCAGCAGCTCCCCCGGTCTAAATTCACCCCTCCACTTT
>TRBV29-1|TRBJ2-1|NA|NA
CSARRGTGNEQFF
TGCAGCGCCCGCCGGGGCACAGGCAATGAGCAGTTCTTC
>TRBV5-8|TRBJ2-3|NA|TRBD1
CASSLGQGLSTDTQYF
TGTGCCAGCAGCTTGGGACAGGGCCTAAGCACAGATACGCAGTATTTT
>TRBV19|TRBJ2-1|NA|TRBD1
CASSINPPGQGAEQFF
TGTGCCAGTAGTATAAACCCCCCGGGACAGGGGGCTGAGCAGTTCTTC
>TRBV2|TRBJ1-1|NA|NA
CASRTGTANTEAFF
TGTGCCAGCAGAACCGGGACCGCTAATACTGAAGCTTTCTTT
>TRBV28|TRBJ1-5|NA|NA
CASSEGGAYSNQPQHF
TGTGCCAGCAGTGAGGGTGGGGCATATAGCAATCAGCCCCAGCATTTT
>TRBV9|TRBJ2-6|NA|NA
CASSAPTSSGANVLTF
TGTGCCAGCAGCGCCCCGACTAGCTCTGGGGCCAACGTCCTGACTTTC
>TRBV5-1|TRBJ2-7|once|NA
CASSLVGRLDEQYF
TGCGCCAGCAGCTTGGTCGGCCGCTTGGACGAGCAGTACTTC
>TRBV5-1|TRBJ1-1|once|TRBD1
CASSFAGGGTEAFF
TGCGCCAGCAGCTTTGCAGGGGGCGGCACTGAAGCTTTCTTT
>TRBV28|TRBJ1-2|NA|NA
CASSSRRAGAYGYTF
TGTGCCAGCAGTTCCCGGAGGGCAGGGGCCTATGGCTACACCTTC
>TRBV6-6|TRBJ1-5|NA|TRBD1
CASSHRGRSQPQHF
TGTGCCAGCAGCCACAGGGGGCGAAGTCAGCCCCAGCATTTT
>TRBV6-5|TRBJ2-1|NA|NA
CASSPGRDNEQFF
TGTGCCAGCAGCCCCGGGAGAGACAATGAGCAGTTCTTC
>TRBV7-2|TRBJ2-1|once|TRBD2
CASSLSTSGGTEQFF
TGTGCCAGCAGCTTATCGACTAGCGGGGGGACTGAGCAGTTCTTC
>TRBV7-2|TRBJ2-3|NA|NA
CASSSYSTDTQYF
TGTGCCAGCAGCTCCTACAGCACAGATACGCAGTATTTT
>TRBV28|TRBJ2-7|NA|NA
CASSFGGREQYF
TGTGCCAGCAGTTTCGGGGGACGCGAGCAGTACTTC
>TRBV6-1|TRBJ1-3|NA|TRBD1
CASSGTGGANTIYF
TGTGCCAGCAGTGGGACAGGGGGCGCGAACACCATATATTTT
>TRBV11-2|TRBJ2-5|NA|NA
CASSLDRGNQETQYF
TGTGCCAGCAGCTTAGATCGCGGAAACCAAGAGACCCAGTACTTC
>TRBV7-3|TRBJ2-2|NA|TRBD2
CASSRSASGGTGELFF
TGTGCCAGCAGCCGCTCAGCGTCGGGGGGCACCGGGGAGCTGTTTTTT
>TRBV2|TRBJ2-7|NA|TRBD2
CASSEKRGAPYEQYF
TGTGCCAGCAGTGAAAAGCGGGGGGCCCCCTACGAGCAGTACTTC
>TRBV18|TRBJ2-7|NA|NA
CASSPDRYEQYF
TGTGCCAGCTCACCAGACAGATACGAGCAGTACTTC
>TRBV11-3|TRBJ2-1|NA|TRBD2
CASSRTTSSEQFF
TGTGCCAGCAGCCGCACGACTAGCAGTGAGCAGTTCTTC
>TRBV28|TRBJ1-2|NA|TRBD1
CANRDSNYGYTF
TGTGCCAATCGGGACAGTAACTATGGCTACACCTTC
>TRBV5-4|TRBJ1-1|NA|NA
CASSTGANEAFF
TGTGCCAGCAGCACGGGTGCCAATGAAGCTTTCTTT
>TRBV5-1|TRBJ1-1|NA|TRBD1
CASSLGTGAGDTEAFF
TGCGCCAGCAGCCTCGGGACAGGGGCGGGTGACACTGAAGCTTTCTTT
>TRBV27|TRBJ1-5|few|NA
CASSPLDGNQPQHF
TGTGCCAGCAGTCCCCTGGACGGGAATCAGCCCCAGCATTTT
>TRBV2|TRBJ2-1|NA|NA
CASKISEAGEQFF
TGTGCCAGCAAGATTTCGGAGGCAGGCGAGCAGTTCTTC
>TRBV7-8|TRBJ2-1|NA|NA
CASTHRDSYNEQFF
TGTGCCAGCACCCACCGAGACAGTTACAATGAGCAGTTCTTC
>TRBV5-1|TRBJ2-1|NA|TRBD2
CASSLSGMYNEQFF
TGCGCCAGCAGCTTGAGCGGGATGTACAATGAGCAGTTCTTC
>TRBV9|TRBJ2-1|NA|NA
CASSVGRIPYNEQFF
TGTGCCAGCAGCGTAGGTCGCATCCCCTACAATGAGCAGTTCTTC
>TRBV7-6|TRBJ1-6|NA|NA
CASSSFAPNSPLHF
TGTGCCAGCAGCAGCTTTGCCCCTAATTCACCCCTCCACTTT
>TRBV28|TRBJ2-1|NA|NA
CASSPPGGTEGHEQFF
TGTGCCAGCAGTCCCCCGGGAGGGACAGAAGGTCATGAGCAGTTCTTC
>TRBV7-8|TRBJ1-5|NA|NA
CASSLDNQPQHF
TGTGCCAGCAGCTTAGACAATCAGCCCCAGCATTTT
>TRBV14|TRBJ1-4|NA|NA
CASSRALQLNEKLFF
TGTGCCAGCAGCCGGGCTTTACAGCTTAATGAAAAACTGTTTTTT
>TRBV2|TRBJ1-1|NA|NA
CASSYRDLTGGTEAFF
TGTGCCAGCAGCTACCGGGACCTCACCGGAGGCACTGAAGCTTTCTTT
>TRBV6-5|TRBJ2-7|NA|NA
CASSPPPGWEQYF
TGTGCCAGCAGTCCCCCCCCGGGGTGGGAGCAGTACTTC
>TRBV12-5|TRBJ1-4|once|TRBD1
CASGSDRGHEKLFF
TGTGCTAGTGGTTCCGACAGGGGGCATGAAAAACTGTTTTTT
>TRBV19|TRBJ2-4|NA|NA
CASSNRGGIQYF
TGTGCCAGTTCGAACAGGGGGGGCATTCAGTACTTC
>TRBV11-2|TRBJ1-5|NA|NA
CASSLSGDQPQHF
TGTGCCAGCAGCTTAAGTGGGGATCAGCCCCAGCATTTT